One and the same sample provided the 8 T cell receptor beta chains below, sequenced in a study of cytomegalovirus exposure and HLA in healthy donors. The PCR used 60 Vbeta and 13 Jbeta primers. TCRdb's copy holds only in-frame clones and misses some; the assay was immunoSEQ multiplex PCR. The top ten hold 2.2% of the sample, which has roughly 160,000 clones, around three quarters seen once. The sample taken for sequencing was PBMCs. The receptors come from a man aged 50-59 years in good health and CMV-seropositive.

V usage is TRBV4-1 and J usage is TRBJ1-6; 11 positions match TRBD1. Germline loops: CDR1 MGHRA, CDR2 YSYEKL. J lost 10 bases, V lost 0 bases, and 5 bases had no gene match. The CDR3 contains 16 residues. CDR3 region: CASSQDSDRGLSPLHF. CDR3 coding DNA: TGCGCCAGCAGCCAAGATTCGGACAGGGGGCTATCACCCCTCCACTTT.

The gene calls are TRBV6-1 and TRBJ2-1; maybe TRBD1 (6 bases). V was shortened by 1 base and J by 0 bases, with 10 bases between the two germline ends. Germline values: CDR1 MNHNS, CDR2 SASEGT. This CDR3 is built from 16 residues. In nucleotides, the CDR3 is TGTGCCAGCAGTGAAGAATGGGACATCTCCTACAATGAGCAGTTCTTC. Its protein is CASSEEWDISYNEQFF.

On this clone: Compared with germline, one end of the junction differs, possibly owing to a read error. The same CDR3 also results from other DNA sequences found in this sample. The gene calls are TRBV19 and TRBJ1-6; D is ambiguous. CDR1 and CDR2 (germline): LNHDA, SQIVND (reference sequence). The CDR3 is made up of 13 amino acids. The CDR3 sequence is CASSSTPRSPLHF. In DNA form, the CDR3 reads TGCGCCAGTAGTAGTACTCCTCGGTCACCCCTCCACTTT.

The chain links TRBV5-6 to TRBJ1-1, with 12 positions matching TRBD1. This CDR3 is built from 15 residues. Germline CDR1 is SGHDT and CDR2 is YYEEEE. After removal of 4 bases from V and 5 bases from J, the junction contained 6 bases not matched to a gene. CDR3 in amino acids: CASSQGTGGRTEAFF. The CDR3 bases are TGTGCCAGCAGCCAAGGGACAGGGGGCCGAACTGAAGCTTTCTTT.

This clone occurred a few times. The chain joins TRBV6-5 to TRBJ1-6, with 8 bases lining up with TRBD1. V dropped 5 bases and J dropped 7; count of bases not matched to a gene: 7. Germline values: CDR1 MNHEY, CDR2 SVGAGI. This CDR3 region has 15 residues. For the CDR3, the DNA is TGTGCCAGCAGTATCTCACAGGGGGTCAATTCACCCCTCCACTTT. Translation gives CASSISQGVNSPLHF.

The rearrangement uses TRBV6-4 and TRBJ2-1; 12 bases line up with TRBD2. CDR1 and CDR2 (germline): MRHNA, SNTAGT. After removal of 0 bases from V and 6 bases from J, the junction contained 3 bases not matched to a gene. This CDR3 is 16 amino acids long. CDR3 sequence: CASSDSRTSGVNEQFF. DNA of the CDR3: TGTGCCAGCAGTGACTCCCGGACTAGCGGGGTCAATGAGCAGTTCTTC.

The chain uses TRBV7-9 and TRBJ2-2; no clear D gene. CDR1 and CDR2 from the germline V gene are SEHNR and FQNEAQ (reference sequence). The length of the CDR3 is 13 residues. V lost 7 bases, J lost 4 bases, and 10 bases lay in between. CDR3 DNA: TGTGCCAGCACGGGTGTTGGCACCGGGGAGCTGTTTTTT. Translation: CASTGVGTGELFF.

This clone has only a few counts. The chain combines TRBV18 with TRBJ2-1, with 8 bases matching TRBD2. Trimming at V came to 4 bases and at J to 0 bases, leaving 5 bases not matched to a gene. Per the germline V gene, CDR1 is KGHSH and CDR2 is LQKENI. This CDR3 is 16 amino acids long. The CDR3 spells CASSRAGASSYNEQFF. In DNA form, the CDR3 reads TGTGCCAGCTCACGAGCGGGGGCCAGCTCCTACAATGAGCAGTTCTTC.